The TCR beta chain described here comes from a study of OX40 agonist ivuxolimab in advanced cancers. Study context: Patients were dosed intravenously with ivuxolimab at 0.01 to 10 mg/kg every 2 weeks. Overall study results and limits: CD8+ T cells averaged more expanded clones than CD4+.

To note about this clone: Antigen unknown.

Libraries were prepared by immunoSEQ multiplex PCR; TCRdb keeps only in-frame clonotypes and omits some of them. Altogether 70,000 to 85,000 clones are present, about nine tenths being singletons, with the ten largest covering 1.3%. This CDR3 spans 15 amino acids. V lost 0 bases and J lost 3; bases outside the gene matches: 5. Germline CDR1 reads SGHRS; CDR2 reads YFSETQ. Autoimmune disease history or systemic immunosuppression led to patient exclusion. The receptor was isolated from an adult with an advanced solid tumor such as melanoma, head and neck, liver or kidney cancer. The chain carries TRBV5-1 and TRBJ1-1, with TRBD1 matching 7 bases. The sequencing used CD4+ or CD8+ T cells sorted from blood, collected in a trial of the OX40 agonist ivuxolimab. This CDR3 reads CASSLADRAHTEAFF. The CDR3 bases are TGCGCCAGCAGCTTGGCAGACAGGGCACACACTGAAGCTTTCTTT.